These 5 T cell receptor beta chains came from one sample sequenced in a study of CD8 T cells in Susac syndrome. A quantity of about 0.5 to 1 ug RNA underwent reverse transcription using random hexamers. MiXCR was run by TCRdb on the immunoSEQ multiplex PCR reads, yielding one entry per CDR3 protein. The sample holds roughly 110,000 distinct CDR3 sequences, 94% seen once. The specimen sequenced was CD8+ T cells from PBMCs. These TCRs come from a human donor with Susac syndrome.

This clonotype has just one count. This sequence joins TRBV5-4 and TRBJ1-3, with D possibly being TRBD1 (5 bases). CDR3 length: 15 amino acids. V dropped 2 bases and J dropped 0 bases, with 9 bases sitting between them. The germline gives CDR1 SGHNT, CDR2 YYREEE (reference sequence). The CDR3 sequence is CASSFGGGSGNTIYF. The CDR3 nucleotides read TGTGCCAGCAGCTTCGGGGGAGGCTCTGGAAACACCATATATTTT.

The chain has TRBV12-3 or TRBV12-4 and TRBJ2-2; perhaps TRBD1 as D (6 bases). The V gene lost 7 bases and the J gene lost 0 bases, with 15 bases spanning the gap. The CDR3 spans 16 residues. The CDR3 DNA reads as TGTGCCAGCACGAATAAGACAGGCGCGAACACCGGGGAGCTGTTTTTT. Encoded protein: CASTNKTGANTGELFF.

J is TRBJ1-2 and V is TRBV20-1; possible D gene TRBD1, 5 bases. The germline CDR1 and CDR2 sequences are DFQATT and SNEGSKA (reference sequence). The V end was cut by 1 base, the J end by 1 base, with 7 bases between. The CDR3 contains 13 residues. CDR3 protein: CSARAGSNYGYTF. The CDR3 nucleotides read TGCAGTGCTAGAGCAGGGAGTAACTATGGCTACACCTTC.

J is TRBJ2-1 and V is TRBV24-1; D gene ambiguous. The V end lost 3 bases, the J end lost 9 bases, and 11 bases lay between the germline ends. The CDR3 spans 13 residues. Germline V gives CDR1 KGHDR, CDR2 SFDVKD. CDR3 residues: CATSDIGGPEQFF. CDR3 nucleotides: TGTGCCACCAGTGATATAGGCGGCCCTGAGCAGTTCTTC.

This chain uses TRBV27 with TRBJ2-3; TRBD1 aligns across 7 bases. Trimming removed 7 bases from V and 4 bases from J; junction bases left unmatched: 5. This CDR3 is built from 13 residues. CDR1 and CDR2 (germline): MNHEY, SMNVEV (reference sequence). The CDR3 DNA follows: TGTGCCAGCACCAGGGGGATCGCAGATACGCAGTATTTT. This codes for CASTRGIADTQYF.